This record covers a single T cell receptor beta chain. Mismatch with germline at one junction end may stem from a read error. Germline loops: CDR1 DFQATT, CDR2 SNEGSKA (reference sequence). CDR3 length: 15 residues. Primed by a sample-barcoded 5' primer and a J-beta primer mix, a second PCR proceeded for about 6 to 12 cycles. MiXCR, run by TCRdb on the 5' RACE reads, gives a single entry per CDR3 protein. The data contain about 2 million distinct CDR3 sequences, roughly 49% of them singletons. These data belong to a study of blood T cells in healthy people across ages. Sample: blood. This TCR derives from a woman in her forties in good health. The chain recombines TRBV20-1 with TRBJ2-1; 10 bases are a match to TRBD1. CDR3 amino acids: CNASSPGQGFYKQFF. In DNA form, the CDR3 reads TGCAATGCTAGCAGCCCGGGACAGGGGTTCTATAAGCAGTTCTTC.